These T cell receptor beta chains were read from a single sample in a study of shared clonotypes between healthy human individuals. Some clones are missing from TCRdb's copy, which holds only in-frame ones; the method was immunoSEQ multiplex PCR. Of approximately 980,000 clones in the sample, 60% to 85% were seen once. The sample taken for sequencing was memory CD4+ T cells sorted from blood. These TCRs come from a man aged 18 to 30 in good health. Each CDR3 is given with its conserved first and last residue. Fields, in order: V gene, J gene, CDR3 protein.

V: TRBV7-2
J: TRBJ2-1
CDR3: CASSHPQGAYNEQFF

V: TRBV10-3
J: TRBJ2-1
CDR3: CAISEWDRGQIGGQFF

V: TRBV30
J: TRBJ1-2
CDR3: CAWSPRTGDGYTF

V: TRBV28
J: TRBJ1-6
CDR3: CASSAPTGPPYNSPLHF

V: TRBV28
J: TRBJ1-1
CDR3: CASSLSAEAFF

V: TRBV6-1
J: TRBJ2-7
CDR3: CASSDGDRTYEQYF

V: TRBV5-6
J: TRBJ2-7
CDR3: CASSFSGTGDYEQYF

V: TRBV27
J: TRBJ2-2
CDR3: CATSKTGGSTGELFF

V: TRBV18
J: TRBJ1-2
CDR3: CASSPGFQYGYTF

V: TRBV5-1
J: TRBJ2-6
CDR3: CASSLVKQLSSGANVLTF

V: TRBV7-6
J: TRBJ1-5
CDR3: CASTGPVSSHQPQHF

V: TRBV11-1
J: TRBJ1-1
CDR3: CASSLRGRGTEAFF

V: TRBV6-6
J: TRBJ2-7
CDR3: CASSYSGLATSYEQYF

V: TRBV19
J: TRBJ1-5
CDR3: CASSRGLAGHSNQPQHF

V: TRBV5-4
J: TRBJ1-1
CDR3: CASSWQGGTTEAFF